The present entry profiles one T cell receptor (beta chain) with its context. Per CD8+ T cell subset, triplicate sorts of 300,000 or so cells each were done. TRB cDNA was prepared as libraries by UMI-labeled 5' RACE. With the 5' RACE reads reprocessed, TCRdb shows one record per CDR3 protein and no DNA. This table lists tens of thousands of distinct CDR3 sequences. The data derive from a study of CXCR3-negative and CXCR3-positive naive CD8 T cells. About the study: About 140 million TRB reads in total, about 1.5 +/- 0.3 million per library.

The germline CDR1 and CDR2 sequences are LNHDA and SQIVND (reference sequence). CDR3 size: 15 residues. The sequencing input was memory CD8+ T cells from blood. This receptor was taken from a human donor in good health. Some clones in this sample may be carry-over from other donors' samples. This rearrangement joins TRBV19 to TRBJ2-1; TCRdb's D gene call, TRBD1, goes unchecked for lack of DNA. CDR3 protein: CASSISQGGYNEQFF. Filled out from reference TRBV19 and TRBJ2-1, the complete variable domain reads DGGITQSPKYLFRKEGQNVTLSCEQNLNHDAMYWYRQDPGQGLRLIYYSQIVNDFQKGDIAEGYSVSREKKESFPLTVTSAQKNPTAFYLCASSISQGGYNEQFFGPGTRLTVL.